Each of the 19 T cell receptor beta chains below was sequenced from the same sample in a study of T cells in localized non-small cell lung cancer. Profiling relied on immunoSEQ multiplex PCR, and the TCRdb table lists in-frame clones only, not all of them. Of about 40,000 clones detected, more than 75% appear once; the ten largest clones hold about 4%. The sample in question was peripheral blood, obtained before any cancer treatment. These receptors were collected from a man aged 18 to 50 with stage I lung adenocarcinoma.

This clone was recorded only once. The rearrangement joins TRBV9 to TRBJ2-3; tentatively, D is TRBD2 (6 bases). Looked up from germline, CDR1 is SGDLS and CDR2 is YYNGEE. V was cut by 0 bases and J by 4 bases, with 15 bases left in between. This CDR3 region has 16 residues. The CDR3 bases are TGTGCCAGCAGCGTAGTCGGGGGAGGCTTCGCAGATACGCAGTATTTT. It codes for CASSVVGGGFADTQYF.

V usage is TRBV5-1 and J usage is TRBJ1-2; D unresolved. This CDR3 has 13 residues. V was clipped by 7 bases and J by 1 base, with 11 bases between them. Germline values: CDR1 SGHRS, CDR2 YFSETQ. As DNA, the CDR3 is TGCGCCAGCCGCCAGACGGATAACTATGGCTACACCTTC. It codes for CASRQTDNYGYTF.

The table lists this clone with a count of one. The chain carries TRBV7-7 and TRBJ2-7, with a possible D match to TRBD1 (7 bases). V was cut by 8 bases and J by 1 base, with 12 bases left in between. The CDR3 loop spans 13 amino acids. Per germline, CDR1 SSHAT and CDR2 FNYEAQ (reference sequence). The DNA of the CDR3 is TGTGCCAGCCCTTCAGGGGGGTCCTACGAGCAGTACTTC. The encoded protein is CASPSGGSYEQYF.

The genes are TRBV9 and TRBJ1-2; 8 bases align to TRBD1. The CDR3 is 16 residues long. V was pared by 2 bases and J by 8 bases, with 14 bases of the junction left unmatched. CDR1 is SGDLS and CDR2 is YYNGEE in the germline V gene. This CDR3 is CASSVVASGGFGGYTF. The CDR3 DNA reads as TGTGCCAGCAGCGTTGTAGCTTCAGGGGGCTTTGGGGGCTACACCTTC.

V is TRBV6-5 and J is TRBJ1-5; a possible D gene is TRBD1 (5 bases). Germline lookup yields CDR1 MNHEY and CDR2 SVGAGI. The CDR3 is 14 residues long. V was trimmed by 5 bases and J by 4 bases, leaving 12 bases between them. The CDR3 nucleotides are TGTGCCAGCAGTCCGGTCGGGGGGAATCAGCCCCAGCATTTT. Protein: CASSPVGGNQPQHF.

V usage is TRBV28 and J usage is TRBJ1-1, with D unclear. V was clipped by 3 bases and J by 3 bases, with 11 bases between them. CDR1 and CDR2 (germline): MDHEN, SYDVKM. The length of the CDR3 is 14 residues. The CDR3 bases are TGTGCCAGCAGTTTGGCGGGGTTGGACACTGAAGCTTTCTTT. Translation gives CASSLAGLDTEAFF.

V usage is TRBV2 and J usage is TRBJ1-2; a possible D gene is TRBD1 (5 bases). The germline V and J ends were trimmed by 1 base and 2 bases, with 8 bases remaining between them. Germline V gene lookup returns CDR1 SNHLY and CDR2 FYNNEI. The CDR3 length is 14 residues. The CDR3 region is CASSEVTDNYGYTF. CDR3 DNA: TGTGCCAGCAGTGAAGTGACAGACAACTATGGCTACACCTTC.

The table lists this clone with a count of one. This chain uses TRBV11-2 with TRBJ2-3, with TRBD2 identical over 12 bases. This CDR3 contains 15 residues. Losses at the gene ends were 0 bases for V and 8 bases for J; bases not matched to a gene: 3. Germline values: CDR1 SGHAT, CDR2 FQNNGV. CDR3: CASSLESSGGGTQYF. DNA for the CDR3: TGTGCCAGCAGCTTAGAGTCTAGCGGGGGGGGTACGCAGTATTTT.

The J gene is TRBJ1-1, the V gene TRBV6-5; D call uncertain. V gave up 5 bases and J gave up 1 base, with 5 bases separating them. Per the germline V gene, CDR1 is MNHEY and CDR2 is SVGAGI. The CDR3 covers 12 residues. The CDR3 loop is CASSGRNTEAFF. As DNA, the CDR3 is TGTGCCAGCAGTGGGAGGAACACTGAAGCTTTCTTT.

This clone was observed a few times. The CDR3 reads CAWITQGSSYNSPLHF. Written as DNA, the CDR3 is TGTGCCTGGATCACCCAGGGGAGCTCCTATAATTCACCCCTCCACTTT. The chain links TRBV30 to TRBJ1-6; D might be TRBD1 (6 bases). Germline values: CDR1 GTSNPN, CDR2 SVGIG (reference sequence). This CDR3 has 16 amino acids. The V and J ends lost 4 bases and 0 bases respectively, with 13 bases between them.

V and J are TRBV5-4 and TRBJ2-3; D is tentatively TRBD1 or TRBD2 (5 bases each). V gave up 3 bases and J gave up 3 bases, with 17 bases separating them. Germline-derived CDR1 and CDR2 are SGHNT and YYREEE (reference sequence). The CDR3 spans 16 residues. Here the CDR3 reads CASSSQQDSKTDTQYF. DNA of the CDR3: TGTGCCAGCAGCTCGCAACAGGACTCCAAAACAGATACGCAGTATTTT.

The J gene is TRBJ1-6, the V gene TRBV7-9, with D unresolved. The CDR3 spans 12 residues. Germline CDR1 and CDR2: SEHNR and FQNEAQ (reference sequence). Trimming took off 5 bases at V and 7 bases at J, with 6 bases between the two ends. CDR3 region: CASSDGNSPLHF. CDR3 bases: TGTGCCAGCAGCGATGGCAATTCACCCCTCCACTTT. Filled out from reference TRBV7-9 and TRBJ1-6, the complete variable domain reads DTGVSQNPRHKITKRGQNVTFRCDPISEHNRLYWYRQTLGQGPEFLTYFQNEAQLEKSRLLSDRFSAERPKGSFSTLEIQRTEQGDSAMYLCASSDGNSPLHFGNGTRLTVT.

The chain recombines TRBV10-3 with TRBJ1-5; TRBD1 matches 7 bases. CDR1 is ENHRY and CDR2 is SYGVKD in the germline V gene. The CDR3 loop spans 19 amino acids. J gave up 2 bases and V 7 bases, and 20 bases lay outside the gene matches. The CDR3 reads CAIMRYRTGRAGGNQPQHF. CDR3 in DNA: TGTGCCATCATGCGGTACCGGACAGGCCGGGCGGGGGGCAATCAGCCCCAGCATTTT.

The rearrangement joins TRBV28 to TRBJ1-1, with a weak D call TRBD1 (5 bases). CDR3 length: 12 residues. V lost 7 bases and J 4 bases, leaving 10 bases between the germline ends. Germline assignment: CDR1 MDHEN and CDR2 SYDVKM. DNA for the CDR3: TGTGCCAGCACCCCGAGGGGCACTGAAGCTTTCTTT. Translated: CASTPRGTEAFF.

The chain employs TRBV7-2 and TRBJ2-4; 10 bases fit TRBD2. Germline loops: CDR1 SGHTA, CDR2 FQGNSA. The junction had 4 bases not matched to a gene; V was cut back by 6 bases and J by 5 bases. The CDR3 is 14 amino acids. The CDR3 region has the DNA TGTGCCAGCAGGTCCCTAGCGGGGGAAAACATTCAGTACTTC. This sequence encodes CASRSLAGENIQYF.

Regarding this clone: Other DNA variants within this sample encode the same CDR3. The rearrangement links TRBV19 to TRBJ2-7; the D gene is possibly TRBD2 (6 bases). V lost 3 bases, J lost 0 bases, and 9 bases lay in between. The CDR3 has 14 amino acids. The germline V gene has CDR1 LNHDA and CDR2 SQIVND (reference sequence). The CDR3 here is CASSISGPSYEQYF. The CDR3 nucleotides are TGTGCCAGTAGTATTAGCGGTCCCTCCTACGAGCAGTACTTC.

The chain carries TRBV2 and TRBJ2-4; tentative D call: TRBD1 (5 bases). Germline CDR1 is SNHLY and CDR2 is FYNNEI. V lost 6 bases and J lost 9, with 12 bases in between. This CDR3 has 12 residues. Here the CDR3 reads CASRSQGGIQYF. The CDR3 region has the DNA TGTGCCAGCAGATCTCAGGGCGGCATTCAGTACTTC.

In this sample, this clone turned up a few times. The chain links TRBV11-3 to TRBJ2-7; 7 nucleotides line up with TRBD1. CDR3 length equals 13 residues. Trimming removed 5 bases from V and 7 bases from J; junction bases left unmatched: 8. Germline V gene data show CDR1 as SGHNT and CDR2 as YENEEA. Written as DNA, the CDR3 is TGTGCCAGCAGCGACAGACAGGGACGGGAGCAGTACTTC. Translated: CASSDRQGREQYF.

V is TRBV5-5 and J is TRBJ2-3; TRBD2 matches at 7 bases. The CDR3 spans 15 residues. The J segment lost 2 bases and the V segment lost 0 bases, leaving 3 bases of the junction unmatched. The germline gives CDR1 SGHKS, CDR2 YYEKEE (reference sequence). The CDR3 sequence is CASSLGGGTTDTQYF. The CDR3 nucleotides are TGTGCCAGCAGCTTGGGCGGGGGTACCACAGATACGCAGTATTTT.